What follows are 21 T cell receptor beta chains derived from one specimen sequenced in a study of cytomegalovirus exposure and HLA in healthy donors. This table comes from immunoSEQ multiplex PCR, and its TCRdb copy is limited to in-frame clones, with some not included. The sample holds about 360,000 clones, about nine tenths seen once. The sequenced sample was PBMCs. All receptors derive from a woman between 18 and 29 years old in good health and CMV-seronegative.

J is TRBJ2-5 and V is TRBV6-1; 7 nucleotides align to TRBD2. Per germline, CDR1 MNHNS and CDR2 SASEGT. CDR3 length equals 13 residues. With 11 bases clipped from V and 4 bases from J, the junction kept 10 bases outside the gene matches. The CDR3: CAASGGPPETQYF. In nucleotides, the CDR3 is TGTGCCGCGTCGGGGGGACCCCCAGAGACCCAGTACTTC.

This clone was counted between two and nine times. V and J are TRBV11-2 and TRBJ1-2; TRBD1 aligns across 7 bases. The V gene's germline CDR1 is SGHAT and CDR2 FQNNGV. The J segment lost 4 bases and the V segment lost 3 bases, leaving 2 bases of the junction unmatched. CDR3 length: 13 amino acids. CDR3 nucleotides: TGTGCCAGCAGCTTTGAGGGGGCCTATGGCTACACCTTC. This gives the protein CASSFEGAYGYTF.

This clone occurred once. The chain recombines TRBV9 with TRBJ2-1; 9 nucleotides match TRBD1. This CDR3 comprises 16 residues. J gave up 4 bases and V 0 bases, and 5 bases lay outside the gene matches. Germline loops: CDR1 SGDLS, CDR2 YYNGEE. The CDR3 sequence: CASSVGGQGGYNEQFF. The CDR3 nucleotides are TGTGCCAGCAGCGTAGGGGGACAGGGTGGGTACAATGAGCAGTTCTTC.

The rearrangement uses TRBV27 and TRBJ1-2; perhaps TRBD1 as D (6 bases). Trimming pared 6 bases from V and 1 base from J, leaving 6 bases between. The CDR3 has 12 amino acids. The germline CDR1 and CDR2 sequences are MNHEY and SMNVEV (reference sequence). CDR3 in amino acids: CASRGGNYGYTF. The CDR3 DNA reads TGTGCCAGCAGAGGGGGTAACTATGGCTACACCTTC.

The chain links TRBV11-1 to TRBJ2-1; no clear D. The length of the CDR3 is 16 residues. V gave up 5 bases and J gave up 5 bases, with 19 bases separating them. Germline CDR1 and CDR2: SGHAT and FQDESV (reference sequence). The CDR3 DNA is TGTGCCAGCAGCCGCTTTGTGGCGAGGAACAACAATGAGCAGTTCTTC. Translating it yields CASSRFVARNNNEQFF.

The rearrangement joins TRBV5-1 to TRBJ2-6; 10 bases fit TRBD2. V was clipped by 4 bases and J by 0 bases; unmatched bases: 7. CDR1 is SGHRS, CDR2 YFSETQ, per germline. This CDR3 spans 18 amino acids. CDR3 sequence reads: CASSAAGTSDSGANVLTF. In DNA form, the CDR3 reads TGCGCCAGCAGCGCAGCCGGGACTAGCGACTCTGGGGCCAACGTCCTGACTTTC.

The V and J genes are TRBV28 and TRBJ2-7, with D unclear. There are 11 residues in the CDR3. Germline V lookup: CDR1 MDHEN, CDR2 SYDVKM. The V end was cut by 4 bases, the J end by 6 bases, with 7 bases between. CDR3 DNA sequence: TGTGCCAGCAGTTGGTACGGCGAGCAGTACTTC. Its protein product is CASSWYGEQYF.

This clone was observed a single time. This sequence joins TRBV29-1 and TRBJ2-3, with 10 bases matching TRBD2. Germline V gene sequence: CDR1 SQVTM, CDR2 ANQGSEA. The CDR3 contains 17 residues. With 3 bases clipped from V and 0 bases from J, the junction kept 9 bases outside the gene matches. CDR3 residues: CSVDGLAGDVSTDTQYF. DNA of the CDR3: TGCAGCGTTGACGGTCTAGCGGGAGACGTTAGCACAGATACGCAGTATTTT.

The sample holds a few counts of this clone. The V gene is TRBV27, the J gene TRBJ2-7, with TRBD1 matching 7 bases. CDR1 and CDR2 (germline): MNHEY, SMNVEV (reference sequence). With V trimmed by 5 bases and J by 7 bases, 5 bases remained unmatched. The CDR3 is 12 amino acids. The CDR3 reads CASSRQGGEQYF. As DNA, the CDR3 is TGTGCCAGCAGTCGACAGGGTGGAGAGCAGTACTTC.

This chain connects TRBV6-5 to TRBJ1-3; D remains unclear. Trimming removed 0 bases from V and 0 bases from J, with 9 bases in between. The V gene's germline CDR1 is MNHEY and CDR2 SVGAGI. This CDR3 has 16 amino acids. The CDR3 loop reads CASSYSAPLSGNTIYF. The CDR3 DNA is TGTGCCAGCAGTTACTCAGCCCCCCTCTCTGGAAACACCATATATTTT.

This chain joins TRBV2 and TRBJ1-1; D not certain. Germline V CDR1 and CDR2: SNHLY, FYNNEI. V lost 6 bases and J 5 bases, leaving 19 bases between the germline ends. CDR3 length: 15 amino acids. CDR3 coding DNA: TGTGCCAGCAGCGGACGGACGACGGGAGGGACTGAAGCTTTCTTT. Translated: CASSGRTTGGTEAFF.

J is TRBJ1-4 and V is TRBV27, with D possibly being TRBD1 (6 bases). The CDR3 covers 16 residues. In germline, CDR1 is MNHEY, CDR2 SMNVEV (reference sequence). The V and J ends lost 0 bases and 8 bases respectively, with 16 bases between them. The chain's CDR3 is CASSLSPDSSREKLFF. DNA for the CDR3: TGTGCCAGCAGTTTATCTCCGGACAGCTCAAGGGAAAAACTGTTTTTT.

The chain combines TRBV5-1 with TRBJ2-3; tentatively, D is TRBD1 (6 bases). This CDR3 contains 14 residues. V lost 7 bases and J 2 bases, leaving 14 bases between the germline ends. Germline V CDR1 and CDR2: SGHRS, YFSETQ. Here the CDR3 DNA reads TGCGCCAGCGGGGGCTGGCTCGACACAGATACGCAGTATTTT. This sequence encodes CASGGWLDTDTQYF.

The chain joins TRBV5-8 to TRBJ2-3; 10 nucleotides agree with TRBD2. After removal of 7 bases from V and 6 bases from J, the junction contained 11 bases not matched to a gene. The germline CDR1 and CDR2 sequences are SGHTS and YDEGEE. The CDR3 length is 15 residues. CDR3 sequence: CASALQRGGIDTQYF. CDR3 DNA sequence: TGTGCCAGCGCTCTACAGCGGGGGGGCATCGATACGCAGTATTTT.

Here the CDR3 reads CASSLSTSGGETQYF. The DNA for the CDR3 is TGCGCCAGCAGCTTATCGACTAGCGGGGGTGAGACCCAGTACTTC. The V gene is TRBV5-1, the J gene TRBJ2-5, with 12 bases lining up with TRBD2. Germline V gene sequence: CDR1 SGHRS, CDR2 YFSETQ. The CDR3 consists of 15 residues. V was clipped by 2 bases and J by 5 bases; unmatched bases: 4.

The J gene is TRBJ2-1, the V gene TRBV7-3, with TRBD2 matching 7 bases. The trim removed 3 bases at V and 5 bases at J, leaving 10 bases unmatched. Per germline, CDR1 SGHTA and CDR2 FQGTGA. The CDR3 has 16 amino acids. The CDR3 loop reads CASSLIGLAVNNEQFF. The CDR3 region has the DNA TGTGCCAGCAGCTTGATCGGGCTAGCGGTGAACAATGAGCAGTTCTTC.

The rearrangement links TRBV7-9 to TRBJ2-3, with D unclear. The CDR3 covers 14 residues. Germline V CDR1 and CDR2: SEHNR, FQNEAQ (reference sequence). Between the trimmed V and J ends, which lost 2 bases and 0 bases, there was a span of 6 bases. CDR3 nucleotides: TGTGCCAGCAGCTTAACGAGTAGCACAGATACGCAGTATTTT. It codes for CASSLTSSTDTQYF.

The J gene is TRBJ2-3, the V gene TRBV7-2, with D unclear. Germline-derived CDR1 and CDR2 are SGHTA and FQGNSA. V lost 2 bases and J 2 bases, leaving 8 bases between the germline ends. The length of the CDR3 is 14 residues. The CDR3 reads CASSLSANTDTQYF. The CDR3 nucleotides read TGTGCCAGCAGCTTATCAGCGAACACAGATACGCAGTATTTT.

This sequence joins TRBV2 and TRBJ1-5, with 8 bases lining up with TRBD1. Germline trimming cut 6 bases from V and 6 bases from J; bases unmatched to any gene: 13. Germline V gene data show CDR1 as SNHLY and CDR2 as FYNNEI. This CDR3 comprises 16 residues. This chain's CDR3 is CASSHQLTGAAQPQHF. The CDR3 DNA follows: TGTGCCAGCAGCCACCAGTTGACAGGGGCGGCTCAGCCCCAGCATTTT.

J is TRBJ1-1 and V is TRBV29-1; 8 bases line up with TRBD1. The CDR3 is 15 residues long. Trimming removed 4 bases from V and 1 base from J; junction bases left unmatched: 8. Germline values: CDR1 SQVTM, CDR2 ANQGSEA. CDR3 amino acids: CSVGQGALGNTEAFF. The CDR3 DNA follows: TGCAGCGTTGGGCAGGGGGCTTTGGGGAACACTGAAGCTTTCTTT.

The chain uses TRBV27 and TRBJ2-3; maybe TRBD2 (6 bases). Per the germline V gene, CDR1 is MNHEY and CDR2 is SMNVEV (reference sequence). Trimming pared 2 bases from V and 6 bases from J, leaving 15 bases between. CDR3 length: 15 amino acids. CDR3 region: CASSLKGLAADTQYF. The CDR3 bases are TGTGCCAGCAGTTTAAAGGGACTGGCCGCGGATACGCAGTATTTT.